The clone carrying this TCR beta chain is medium-sized by share. This record comes from a study of liver allograft versus peripheral blood T cells. In the study overall: T cell receptor repertoires in transplanted livers were compared with those in recipients' peripheral blood.

Via MiXCR, TCRdb re-called the reads, giving one row per CDR3 protein. The sample has 9,000 to 13,000 distinct CDR3 sequences; 20% to 25% are singletons. The sequence derives from a human patient who had a liver transplant. Some T cells could come from the graft donor.

CDR3 sequence (DNA): TGTGCCAGCAGGGAAACCGGGACGTCGAACACTGAAGCTTTCTTT. It specifies CASRETGTSNTEAFF. The chain has TRBV6-5 and TRBJ1-1; tentative D call: TRBD1 (5 bases). Germline loops: CDR1 MNHEY, CDR2 SVGAGI. CDR3 length equals 15 residues. V dropped 6 bases and J dropped 1 base, with 15 bases sitting between them.